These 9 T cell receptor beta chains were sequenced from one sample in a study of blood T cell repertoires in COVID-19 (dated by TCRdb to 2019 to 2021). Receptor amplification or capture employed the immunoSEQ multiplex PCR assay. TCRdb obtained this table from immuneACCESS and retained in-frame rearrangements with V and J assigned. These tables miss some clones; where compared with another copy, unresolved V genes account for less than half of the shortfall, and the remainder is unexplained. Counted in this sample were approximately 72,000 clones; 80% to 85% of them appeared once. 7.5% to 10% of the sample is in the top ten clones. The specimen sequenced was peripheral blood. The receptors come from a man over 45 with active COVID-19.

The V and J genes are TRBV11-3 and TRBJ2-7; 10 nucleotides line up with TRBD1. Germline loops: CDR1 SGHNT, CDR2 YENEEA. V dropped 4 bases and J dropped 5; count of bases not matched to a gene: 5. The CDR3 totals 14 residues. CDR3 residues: CASSSPGQGNEQYF. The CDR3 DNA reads TGTGCCAGCAGCTCGCCGGGACAGGGGAACGAGCAGTACTTC.

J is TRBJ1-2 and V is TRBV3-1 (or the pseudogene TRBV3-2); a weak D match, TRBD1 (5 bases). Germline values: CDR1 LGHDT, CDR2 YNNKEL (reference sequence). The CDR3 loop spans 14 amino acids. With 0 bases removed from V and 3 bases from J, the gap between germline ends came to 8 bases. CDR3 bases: TGTGCCAGCAGCCAAGAAGGGGTGCACTATGGCTACACCTTC. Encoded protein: CASSQEGVHYGYTF.

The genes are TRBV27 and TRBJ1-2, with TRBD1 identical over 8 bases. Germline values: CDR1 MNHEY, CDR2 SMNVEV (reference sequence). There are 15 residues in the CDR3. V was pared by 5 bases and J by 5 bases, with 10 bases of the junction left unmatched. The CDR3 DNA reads TGTGCCAGCAGTAGCCGACAGGGGCGCGGATATGGCTACACCTTC. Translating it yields CASSSRQGRGYGYTF.

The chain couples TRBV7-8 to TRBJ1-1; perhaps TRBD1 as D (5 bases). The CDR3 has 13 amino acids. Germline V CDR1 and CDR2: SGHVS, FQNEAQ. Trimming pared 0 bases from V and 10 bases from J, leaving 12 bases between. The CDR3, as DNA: TGTGCCAGCAGCTTAGCGCAAGGGGCTGGAGCTTTCTTT. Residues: CASSLAQGAGAFF.

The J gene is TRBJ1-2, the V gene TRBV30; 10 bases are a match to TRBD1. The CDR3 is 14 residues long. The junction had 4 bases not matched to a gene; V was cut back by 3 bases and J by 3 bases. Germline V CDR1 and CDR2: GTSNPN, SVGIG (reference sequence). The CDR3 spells CAWSRQGADYGYTF. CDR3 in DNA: TGTGCCTGGAGCCGACAGGGGGCGGACTATGGCTACACCTTC.

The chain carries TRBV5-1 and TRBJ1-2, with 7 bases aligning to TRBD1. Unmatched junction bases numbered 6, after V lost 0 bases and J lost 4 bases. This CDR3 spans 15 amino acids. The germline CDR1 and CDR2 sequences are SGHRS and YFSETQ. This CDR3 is CASSLAQGQFYGYTF. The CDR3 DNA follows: TGCGCCAGCAGCTTGGCCCAGGGACAGTTCTATGGCTACACCTTC.

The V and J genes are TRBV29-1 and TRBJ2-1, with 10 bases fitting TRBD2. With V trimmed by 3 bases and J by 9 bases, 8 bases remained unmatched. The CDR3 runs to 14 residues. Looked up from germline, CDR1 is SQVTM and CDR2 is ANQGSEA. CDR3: CSVDRLAGEGEQFF. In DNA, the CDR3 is TGCAGCGTTGATCGGCTAGCGGGGGAGGGTGAGCAGTTCTTC.

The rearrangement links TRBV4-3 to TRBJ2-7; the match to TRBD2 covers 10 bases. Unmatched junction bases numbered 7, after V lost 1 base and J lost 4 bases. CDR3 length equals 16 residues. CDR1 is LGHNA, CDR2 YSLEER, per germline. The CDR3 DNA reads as TGCGCCAGCAGCCAAGGTCATAGCGGGGGGTTATACGAGCAGTACTTC. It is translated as CASSQGHSGGLYEQYF.

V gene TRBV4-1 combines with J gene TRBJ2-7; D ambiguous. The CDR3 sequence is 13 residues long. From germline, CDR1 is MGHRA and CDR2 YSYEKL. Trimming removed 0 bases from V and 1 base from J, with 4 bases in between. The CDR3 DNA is TGCGCCAGCAGCCAAGATGTATCCTACGAGCAGTACTTC. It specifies CASSQDVSYEQYF.